Sequencing of this T cell receptor (beta chain) was carried out in a study of blood T cell repertoires in COVID-19. This study enrolled people aged roughly 18 to 90 from around 26 US geographic areas. In assigning cohorts, the study relied on participant-reported clinical history. In the study's own analysis: Researchers report that nucleated cell counts were estimated from reference gene primer amplification. Generated by immunoSEQ multiplex PCR, the TCRdb table keeps only in-frame clones and is missing some. V and J calls and clone size are copied from that table; D and trimming were computed from the DNA. The profile covers some 220,000 clones, with just under 85% appearing a single time and 1.3% taken by the ten largest. This TCR derives from a woman in her 40s with acute COVID-19. Sequencing was carried out using PBMCs or T cells enriched from blood (not recorded which).

CDR3 in amino acids: CASSSRRSGRAGNTIYF. The CDR3 nucleotides read TGTGCCAGCAGCTCGAGGCGGTCCGGCAGAGCTGGAAACACCATATATTTT. The chain recombines TRBV3-1 (or the pseudogene TRBV3-2) with TRBJ1-3, with no clear D. Trimming removed 5 bases from V and 2 bases from J, with 19 bases in between. The CDR3 has 17 amino acids. The V gene's germline CDR1 is LGHDT and CDR2 YNNKEL (reference sequence).